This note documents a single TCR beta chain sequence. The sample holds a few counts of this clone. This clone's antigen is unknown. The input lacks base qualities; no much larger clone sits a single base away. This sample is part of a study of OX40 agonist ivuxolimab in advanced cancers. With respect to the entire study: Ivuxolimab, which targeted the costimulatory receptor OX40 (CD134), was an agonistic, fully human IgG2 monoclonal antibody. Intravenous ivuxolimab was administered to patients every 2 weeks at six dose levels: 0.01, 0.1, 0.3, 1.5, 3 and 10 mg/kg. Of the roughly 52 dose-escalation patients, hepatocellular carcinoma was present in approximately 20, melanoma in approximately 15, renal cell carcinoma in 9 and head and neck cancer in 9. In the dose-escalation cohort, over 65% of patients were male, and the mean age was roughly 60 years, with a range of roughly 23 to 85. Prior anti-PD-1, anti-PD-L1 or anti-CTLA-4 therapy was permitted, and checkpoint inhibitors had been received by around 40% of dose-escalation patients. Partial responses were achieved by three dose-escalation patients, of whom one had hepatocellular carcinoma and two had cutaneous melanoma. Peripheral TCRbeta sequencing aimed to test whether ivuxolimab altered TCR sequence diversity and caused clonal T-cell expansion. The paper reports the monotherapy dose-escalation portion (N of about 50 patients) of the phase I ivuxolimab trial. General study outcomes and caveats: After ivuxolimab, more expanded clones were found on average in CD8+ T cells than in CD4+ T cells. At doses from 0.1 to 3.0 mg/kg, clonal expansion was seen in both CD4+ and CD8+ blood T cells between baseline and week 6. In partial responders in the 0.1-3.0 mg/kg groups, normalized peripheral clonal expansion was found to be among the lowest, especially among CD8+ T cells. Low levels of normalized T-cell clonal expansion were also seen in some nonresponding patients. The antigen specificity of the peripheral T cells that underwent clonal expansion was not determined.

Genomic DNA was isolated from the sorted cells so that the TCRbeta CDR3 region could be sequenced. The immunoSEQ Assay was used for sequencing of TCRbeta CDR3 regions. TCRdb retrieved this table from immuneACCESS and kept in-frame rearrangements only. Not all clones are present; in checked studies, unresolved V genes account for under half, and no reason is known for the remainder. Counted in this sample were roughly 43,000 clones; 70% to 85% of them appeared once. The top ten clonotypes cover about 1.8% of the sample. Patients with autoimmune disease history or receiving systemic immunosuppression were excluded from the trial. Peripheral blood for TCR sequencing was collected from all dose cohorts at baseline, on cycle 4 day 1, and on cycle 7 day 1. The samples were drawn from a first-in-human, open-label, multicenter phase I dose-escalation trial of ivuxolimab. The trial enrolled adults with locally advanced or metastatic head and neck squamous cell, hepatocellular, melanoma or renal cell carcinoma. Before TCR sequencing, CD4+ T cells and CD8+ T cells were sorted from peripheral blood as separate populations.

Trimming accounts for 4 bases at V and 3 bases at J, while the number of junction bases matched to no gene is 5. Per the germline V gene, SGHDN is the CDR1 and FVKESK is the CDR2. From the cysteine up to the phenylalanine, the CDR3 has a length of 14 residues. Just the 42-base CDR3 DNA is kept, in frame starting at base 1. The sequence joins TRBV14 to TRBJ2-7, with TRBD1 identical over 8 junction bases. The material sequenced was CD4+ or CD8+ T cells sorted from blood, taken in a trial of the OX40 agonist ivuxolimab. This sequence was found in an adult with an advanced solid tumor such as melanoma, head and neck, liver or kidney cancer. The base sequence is TGTGCCAGCAGCCCCTACAGGGGGTTCTACGAGCAGTACTTC. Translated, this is CASSPYRGFYEQYF. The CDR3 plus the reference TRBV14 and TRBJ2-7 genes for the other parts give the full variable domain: EAGVTQFPSHSVIEKGQTVTLRCDPISGHDNLYWYRRVMGKEIKFLLHFVKESKQDESGMPNNRFLAERTGGTYSTLKVQPAELEDSGVYFCASSPYRGFYEQYFGPGTRLTVT.